Each of the 2 T cell receptor beta chains below was sequenced from the same sample in a study of metastatic and nonmetastatic thyroid tumors. TCRdb re-clonotyped the PCR reads through MiXCR. This sample has fewer than 35,000 clones, with 18% found just once. Treatment of any kind had been given to no patient before thyroid surgery. The sample was blood. The receptors originated from a male donor with papillary thyroid cancer or a benign thyroid nodule (not recorded which). Some clones in this sample may be carry-over from other donors' samples.

This clone was recorded at least ten times. The chain's CDR3 is CASSVAPGQGPHNEQFF. The CDR3 nucleotides are TGTGCCAGCAGCGTAGCCCCGGGACAGGGTCCACACAATGAGCAGTTCTTC. This chain links TRBV9 with TRBJ2-1; 9 nucleotides line up with TRBD1. Unmatched junction bases numbered 9, after V lost 0 bases and J lost 5 bases. This CDR3 region has 17 residues. The germline V gene has CDR1 SGDLS and CDR2 YYNGEE. The full variable domain, completed using reference TRBV9 and TRBJ2-1, is DSGVTQTPKHLITATGQRVTLRCSPRSGDLSVYWYQQSLDQGLQFLIQYYNGEERAKGNILERFSAQQFPDLHSELNLSSLELGDSALYFCASSVAPGQGPHNEQFFGPGTRLTVL.

This clone came up many times. The gene calls are TRBV6-1 and TRBJ1-4, with D possibly being TRBD1 (5 bases). The CDR3 is made up of 17 amino acids. Trimming took 5 bases from V and 6 from J, leaving 22 bases between them. Per germline, CDR1 MNHNS and CDR2 SASEGT. In DNA form, the CDR3 reads TGTGCCAGCAGTAGAACCAGGGAAATTAGGTTCGATGAAAAACTGTTTTTT. It encodes CASSRTREIRFDEKLFF.